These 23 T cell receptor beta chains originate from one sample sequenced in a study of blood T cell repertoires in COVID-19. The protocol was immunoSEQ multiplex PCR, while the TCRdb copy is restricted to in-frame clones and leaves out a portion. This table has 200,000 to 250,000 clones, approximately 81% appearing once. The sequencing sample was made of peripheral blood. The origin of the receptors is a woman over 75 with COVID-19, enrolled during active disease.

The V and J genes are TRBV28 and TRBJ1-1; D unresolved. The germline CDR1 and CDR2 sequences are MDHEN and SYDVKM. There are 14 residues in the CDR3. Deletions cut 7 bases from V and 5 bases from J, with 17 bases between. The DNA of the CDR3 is TGTGCCAGCAACTCGTATCCTGAGTGGACTGAAGCTTTCTTT. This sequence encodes CASNSYPEWTEAFF.

In nucleotides, the CDR3 is TGTGCCAGCAGAGATTCTAGCGGGGGGTCTTACAATGAGCAGTTCTTC. Amino acid sequence: CASRDSSGGSYNEQFF. The chain combines TRBV27 with TRBJ2-1; TRBD2 matches at 11 bases. CDR1 is MNHEY, CDR2 SMNVEV, per germline (reference sequence). The CDR3 is made up of 16 amino acids. V lost 6 bases, J lost 4 bases, and 8 bases stayed unmatched.

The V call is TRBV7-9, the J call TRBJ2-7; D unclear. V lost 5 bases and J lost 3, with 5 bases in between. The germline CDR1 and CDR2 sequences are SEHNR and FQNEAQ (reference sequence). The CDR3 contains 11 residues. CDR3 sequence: CASSTGYEQYF. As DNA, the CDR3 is TGTGCCAGCAGCACCGGCTACGAGCAGTACTTC.

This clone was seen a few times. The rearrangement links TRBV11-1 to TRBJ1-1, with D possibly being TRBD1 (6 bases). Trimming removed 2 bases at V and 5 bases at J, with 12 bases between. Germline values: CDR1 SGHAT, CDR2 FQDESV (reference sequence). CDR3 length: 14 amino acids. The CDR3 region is CASSLRGASTEAFF. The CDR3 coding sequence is TGTGCCAGCAGCTTACGGGGGGCGAGTACTGAAGCTTTCTTT.

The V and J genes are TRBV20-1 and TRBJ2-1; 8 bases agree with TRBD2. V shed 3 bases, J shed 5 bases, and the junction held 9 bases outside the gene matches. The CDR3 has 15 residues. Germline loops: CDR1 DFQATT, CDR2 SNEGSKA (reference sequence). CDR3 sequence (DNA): TGCAGTGCTAGTGTATTCAAAGCGGGAGACAATGAGCAGTTCTTC. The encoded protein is CSASVFKAGDNEQFF.

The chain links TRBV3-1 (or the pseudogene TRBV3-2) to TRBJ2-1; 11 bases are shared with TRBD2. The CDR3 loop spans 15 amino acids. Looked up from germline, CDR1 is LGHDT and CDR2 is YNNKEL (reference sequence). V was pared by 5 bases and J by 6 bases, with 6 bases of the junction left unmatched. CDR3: CASSNSGGAVNEQFF. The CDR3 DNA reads TGTGCCAGCAGCAATAGCGGGGGGGCAGTCAATGAGCAGTTCTTC.

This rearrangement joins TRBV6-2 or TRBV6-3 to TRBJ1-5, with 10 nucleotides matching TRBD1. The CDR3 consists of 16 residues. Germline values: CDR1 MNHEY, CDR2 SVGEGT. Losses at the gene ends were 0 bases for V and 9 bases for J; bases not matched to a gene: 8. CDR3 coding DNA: TGTGCCAGCAGTTACTCTCCGGACAGGGGGAATAGGCCCCAGCATTTT. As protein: CASSYSPDRGNRPQHF.

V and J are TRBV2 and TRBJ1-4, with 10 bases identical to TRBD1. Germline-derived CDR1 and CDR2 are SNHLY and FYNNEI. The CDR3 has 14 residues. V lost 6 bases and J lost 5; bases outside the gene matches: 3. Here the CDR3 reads CASSGTGANEKLFF. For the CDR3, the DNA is TGTGCCAGCAGCGGGACAGGGGCGAATGAAAAACTGTTTTTT.

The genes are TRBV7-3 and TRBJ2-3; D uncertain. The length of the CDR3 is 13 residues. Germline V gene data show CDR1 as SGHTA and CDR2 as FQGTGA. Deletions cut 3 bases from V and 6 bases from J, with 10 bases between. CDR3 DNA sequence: TGTGCCAGCAGCTTTCTTAGTTCGGATACGCAGTATTTT. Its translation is CASSFLSSDTQYF.

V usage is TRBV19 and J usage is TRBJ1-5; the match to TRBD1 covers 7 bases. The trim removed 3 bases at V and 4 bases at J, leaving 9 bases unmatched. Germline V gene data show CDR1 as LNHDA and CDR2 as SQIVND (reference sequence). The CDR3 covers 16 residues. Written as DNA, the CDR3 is TGTGCCAGTAGTATGACACAGGGGCGGATAAATCAGCCCCAGCATTTT. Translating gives CASSMTQGRINQPQHF.

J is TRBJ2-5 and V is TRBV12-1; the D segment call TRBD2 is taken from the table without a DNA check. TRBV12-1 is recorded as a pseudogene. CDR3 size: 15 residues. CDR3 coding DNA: TGTGCCAGCAGCTTTGAAGCGGGGGGGCTGGAGACCCAGTACTTC. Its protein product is CASSFEAGGLETQYF.

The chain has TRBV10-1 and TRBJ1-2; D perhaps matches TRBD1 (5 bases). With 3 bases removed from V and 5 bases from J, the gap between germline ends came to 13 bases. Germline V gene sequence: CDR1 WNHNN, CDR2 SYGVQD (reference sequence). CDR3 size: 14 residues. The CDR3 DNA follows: TGCGCCAGCAGTGATCTCAGGGATGGGTATGGCTACACCTTC. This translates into CASSDLRDGYGYTF.

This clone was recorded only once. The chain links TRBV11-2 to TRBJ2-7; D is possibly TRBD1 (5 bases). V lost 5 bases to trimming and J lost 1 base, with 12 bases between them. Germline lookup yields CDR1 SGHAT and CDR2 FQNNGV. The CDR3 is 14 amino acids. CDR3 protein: CASSKPDKSYEQYF. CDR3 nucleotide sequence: TGTGCCAGCAGCAAACCGGACAAATCCTACGAGCAGTACTTC.

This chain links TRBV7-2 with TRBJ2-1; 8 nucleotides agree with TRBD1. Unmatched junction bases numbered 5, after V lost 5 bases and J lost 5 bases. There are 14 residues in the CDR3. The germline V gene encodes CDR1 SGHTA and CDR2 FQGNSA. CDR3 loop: CASSADRDNNEQFF. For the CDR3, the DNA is TGTGCCAGCAGCGCGGACAGGGATAACAATGAGCAGTTCTTC.

The CDR3 DNA reads TGTGCCAGCAGTTTACGTGGAGGGGGCAGGGGCTACACCTTC. Translating gives CASSLRGGGRGYTF. V usage is TRBV28 and J usage is TRBJ1-2, with 7 bases that match TRBD1. This CDR3 is built from 14 residues. Germline V gene lookup returns CDR1 MDHEN and CDR2 SYDVKM. The V segment lost 2 bases and the J segment 8 bases; nucleotides outside the gene matches: 8.

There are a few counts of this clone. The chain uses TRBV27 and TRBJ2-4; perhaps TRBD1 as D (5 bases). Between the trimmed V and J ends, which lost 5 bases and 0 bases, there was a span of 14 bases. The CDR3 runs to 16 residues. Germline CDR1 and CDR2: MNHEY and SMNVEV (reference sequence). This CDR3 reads CASSPGLQLAKNIQYF. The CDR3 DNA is TGTGCCAGCAGTCCAGGGCTACAATTAGCCAAAAACATTCAGTACTTC.

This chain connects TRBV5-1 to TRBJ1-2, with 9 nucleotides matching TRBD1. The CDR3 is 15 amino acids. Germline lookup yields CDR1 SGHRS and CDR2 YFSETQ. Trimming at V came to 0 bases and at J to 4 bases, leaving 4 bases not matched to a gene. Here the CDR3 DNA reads TGCGCCAGCAGCTTGGACGGACAGGGGTCCTATGGCTACACCTTC. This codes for CASSLDGQGSYGYTF.

Written as DNA, the CDR3 is TGTGCCAGCTCACCTCCCGGGACAGGGGGCTACCAGCCCCAGCATTTT. This encodes CASSPPGTGGYQPQHF. The chain recombines TRBV18 with TRBJ1-5, with TRBD1 matching 12 bases. In germline, CDR1 is KGHSH, CDR2 LQKENI. The CDR3 length is 16 residues. V lost 3 bases, J lost 7 bases, and 7 bases stayed unmatched.

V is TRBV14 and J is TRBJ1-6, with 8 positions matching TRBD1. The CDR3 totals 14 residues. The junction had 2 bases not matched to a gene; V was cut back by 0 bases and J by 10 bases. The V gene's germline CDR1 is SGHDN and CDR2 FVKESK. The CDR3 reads CASSQDRGRSPLHF. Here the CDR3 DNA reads TGTGCCAGCAGCCAAGACAGGGGGCGATCACCCCTCCACTTT.

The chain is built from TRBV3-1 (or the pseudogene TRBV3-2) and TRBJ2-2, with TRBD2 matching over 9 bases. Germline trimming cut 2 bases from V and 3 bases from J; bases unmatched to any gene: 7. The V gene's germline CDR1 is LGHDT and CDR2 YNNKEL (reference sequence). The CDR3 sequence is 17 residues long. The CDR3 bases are TGTGCCAGCAGCCAACCTCTTAGCGGGGGACACACCGGGGAGCTGTTTTTT. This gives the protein CASSQPLSGGHTGELFF.

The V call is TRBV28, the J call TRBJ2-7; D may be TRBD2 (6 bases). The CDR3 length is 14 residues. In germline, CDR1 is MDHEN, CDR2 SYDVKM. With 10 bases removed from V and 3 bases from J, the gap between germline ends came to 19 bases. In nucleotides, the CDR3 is TGTGCCACCGAATCCCGGGACTTCCACTACGAGCAGTACTTC. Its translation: CATESRDFHYEQYF.

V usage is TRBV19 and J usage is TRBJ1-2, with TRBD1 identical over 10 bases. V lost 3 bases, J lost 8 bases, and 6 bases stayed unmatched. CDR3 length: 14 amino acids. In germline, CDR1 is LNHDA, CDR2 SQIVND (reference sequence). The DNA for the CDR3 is TGTGCCAGTAGTATCGCCGGGACAGGGGTAGGCTACACCTTC. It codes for CASSIAGTGVGYTF.

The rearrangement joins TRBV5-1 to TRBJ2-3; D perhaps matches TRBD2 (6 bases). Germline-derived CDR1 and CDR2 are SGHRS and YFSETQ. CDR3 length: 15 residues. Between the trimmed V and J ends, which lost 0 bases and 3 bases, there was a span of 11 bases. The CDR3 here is CASSLEGAGTDTQYF. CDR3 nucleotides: TGCGCCAGCAGCTTGGAAGGAGCGGGTACAGATACGCAGTATTTT.